This T cell receptor (beta chain) was profiled in a study of cytomegalovirus exposure and HLA in healthy donors. The PCR employed 60 Vbeta primers together with 13 Jbeta primers. Profiled with immunoSEQ multiplex PCR; TCRdb holds only in-frame clones, not every one. The repertoire has 300,000 or so clones, approximately 84% of them found once; the top ten carry roughly 2%. A note on this clone: Its antigen is undetermined.

The CDR3 has 15 amino acids. Germline lookup yields CDR1 MDHEN and CDR2 SYDVKM. The germline V and J ends were trimmed by 6 bases and 4 bases, with 19 bases remaining between them. Study-level findings and limits: It emerged from a later analysis that several of the most significant clusters appeared to be linked to common viral pathogens. Presence/absence results assume similar sequencing depth per donor, which may not hold. A highly shared variant cluster was judged a likely technical artifact. When a later analysis compared HLA-associated TCR beta chains with equally common others, the HLA-associated chains turned out to be more clonally expanded and to have lower generation probabilities.

The chain recombines TRBV28 with TRBJ2-7, with D tentatively TRBD2 (6 bases). Specimen: PBMCs. The TCR originated in a woman in her thirties or forties in good health and CMV-seropositive. CDR3 sequence: CASSEGTAPGYEQYF. The CDR3 nucleotides read TGTGCCAGCAGCGAAGGGACTGCCCCTGGGTACGAGCAGTACTTC.